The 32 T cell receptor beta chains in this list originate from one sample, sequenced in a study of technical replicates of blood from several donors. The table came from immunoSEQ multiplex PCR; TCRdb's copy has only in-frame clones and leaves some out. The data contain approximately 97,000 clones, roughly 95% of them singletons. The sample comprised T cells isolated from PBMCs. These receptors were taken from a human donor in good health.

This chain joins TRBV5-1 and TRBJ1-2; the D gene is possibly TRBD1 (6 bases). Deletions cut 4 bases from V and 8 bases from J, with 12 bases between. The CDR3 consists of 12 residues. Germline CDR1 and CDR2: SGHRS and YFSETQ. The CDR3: CASSPDRGGYTF. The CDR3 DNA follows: TGCGCCAGCAGCCCGGACAGAGGCGGCTACACCTTC. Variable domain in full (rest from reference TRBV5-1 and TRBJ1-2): KAGVTQTPRYLIKTRGQQVTLSCSPISGHRSVSWYQQTPGQGLQFLFEYFSETQRNKGNFPGRFSGRQFSNSRSEMNVSTLELGDSALYLCASSPDRGGYTFGSGTRLTVV.

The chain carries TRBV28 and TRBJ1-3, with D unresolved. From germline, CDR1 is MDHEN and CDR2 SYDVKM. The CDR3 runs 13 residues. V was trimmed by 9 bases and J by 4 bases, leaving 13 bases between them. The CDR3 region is CASLDPGGNTIYF. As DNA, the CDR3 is TGTGCCAGTCTCGACCCAGGAGGAAACACCATATATTTT. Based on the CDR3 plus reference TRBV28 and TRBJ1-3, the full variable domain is DVKVTQSSRYLVKRTGEKVFLECVQDMDHENMFWYRQDPGLGLRLIYFSYDVKMKEKGDIPEGYSVSREKKERFSLILESASTNQTSMYLCASLDPGGNTIYFGEGSWLTVV.

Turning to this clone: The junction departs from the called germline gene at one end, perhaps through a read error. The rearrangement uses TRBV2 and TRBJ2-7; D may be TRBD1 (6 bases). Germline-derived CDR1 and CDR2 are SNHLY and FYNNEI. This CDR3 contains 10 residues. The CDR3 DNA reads TGTGCCAGCAGTGACAACAGGGAGAGCTTC. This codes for CASSDNRESF.

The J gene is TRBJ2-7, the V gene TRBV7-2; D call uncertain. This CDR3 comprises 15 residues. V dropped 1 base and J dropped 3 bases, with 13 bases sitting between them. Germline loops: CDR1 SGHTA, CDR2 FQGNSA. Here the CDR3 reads CASSLVRQVNYEQYF. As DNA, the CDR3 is TGTGCCAGCAGCTTAGTTCGGCAGGTCAACTACGAGCAGTACTTC.

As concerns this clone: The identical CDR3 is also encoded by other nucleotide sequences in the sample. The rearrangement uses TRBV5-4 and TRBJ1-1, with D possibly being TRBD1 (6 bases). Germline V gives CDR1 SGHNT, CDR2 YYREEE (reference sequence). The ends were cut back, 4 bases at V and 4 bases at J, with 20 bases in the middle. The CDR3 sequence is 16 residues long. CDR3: CASSPDYRAGGTEAFF. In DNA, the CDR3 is TGTGCCAGCAGCCCGGACTACAGGGCGGGAGGCACTGAAGCTTTCTTT.

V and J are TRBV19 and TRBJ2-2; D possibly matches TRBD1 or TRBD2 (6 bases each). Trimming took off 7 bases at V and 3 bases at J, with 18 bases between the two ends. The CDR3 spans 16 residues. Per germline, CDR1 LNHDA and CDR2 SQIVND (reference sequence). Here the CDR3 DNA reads TGTGCCAGTACCATAGAGGGGGGATGGTACACCGGGGAGCTGTTTTTT. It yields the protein CASTIEGGWYTGELFF.

The DNA of the CDR3 is TGTGCCAGCAGCTCCCGACAGGGGGGTCCTCTAGCCAAAAACATTCAGTACTTC. Protein sequence: CASSSRQGGPLAKNIQYF. The gene calls are TRBV7-2 and TRBJ2-4; 9 bases map to TRBD1. The CDR3 spans 18 residues. Germline loops: CDR1 SGHTA, CDR2 FQGNSA. Trimming took 4 bases from V and 0 from J; bases not matched to a gene: 10.

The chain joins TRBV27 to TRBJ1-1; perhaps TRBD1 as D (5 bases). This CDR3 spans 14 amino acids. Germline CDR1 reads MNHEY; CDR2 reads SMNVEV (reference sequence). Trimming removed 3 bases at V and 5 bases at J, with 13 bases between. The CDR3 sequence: CASSFSRGWTEAFF. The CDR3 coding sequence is TGTGCCAGCAGTTTTTCTCGGGGGTGGACTGAAGCTTTCTTT.

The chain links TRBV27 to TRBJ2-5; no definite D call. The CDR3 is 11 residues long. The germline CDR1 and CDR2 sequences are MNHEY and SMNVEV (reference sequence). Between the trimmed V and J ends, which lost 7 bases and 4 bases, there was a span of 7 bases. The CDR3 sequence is CASIDPETQYF. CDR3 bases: TGTGCCAGCATAGATCCAGAGACCCAGTACTTC.

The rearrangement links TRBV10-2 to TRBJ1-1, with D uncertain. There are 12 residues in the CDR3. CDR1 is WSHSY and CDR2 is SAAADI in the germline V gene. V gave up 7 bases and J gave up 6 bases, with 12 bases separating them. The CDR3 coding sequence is TGCGCCAGCATTTCGGGTGGAGCTGAAGCTTTCTTT. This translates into CASISGGAEAFF.

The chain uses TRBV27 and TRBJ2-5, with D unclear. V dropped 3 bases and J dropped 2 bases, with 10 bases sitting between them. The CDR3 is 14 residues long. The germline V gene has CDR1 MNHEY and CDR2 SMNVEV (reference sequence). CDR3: CASSFRRVQETQYF. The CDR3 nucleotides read TGTGCCAGCAGTTTCAGGCGCGTTCAAGAGACCCAGTACTTC.

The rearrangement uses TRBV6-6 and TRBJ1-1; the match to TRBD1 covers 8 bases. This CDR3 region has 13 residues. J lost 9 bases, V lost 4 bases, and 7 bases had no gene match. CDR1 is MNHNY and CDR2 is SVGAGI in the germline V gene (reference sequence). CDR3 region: CASSSGQGAKAFF. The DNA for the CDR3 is TGTGCCAGCAGTTCCGGACAGGGTGCTAAAGCTTTCTTT.

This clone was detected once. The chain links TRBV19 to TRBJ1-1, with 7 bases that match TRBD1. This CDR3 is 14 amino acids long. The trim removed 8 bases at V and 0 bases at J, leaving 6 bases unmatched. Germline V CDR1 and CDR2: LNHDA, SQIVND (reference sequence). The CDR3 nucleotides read TGTGCCAGTCGGGACAGTCGGATGAACACTGAAGCTTTCTTT. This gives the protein CASRDSRMNTEAFF.

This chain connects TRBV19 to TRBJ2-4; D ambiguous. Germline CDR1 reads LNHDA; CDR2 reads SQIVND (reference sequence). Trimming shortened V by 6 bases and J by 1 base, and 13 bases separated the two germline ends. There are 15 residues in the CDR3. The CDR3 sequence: CASRAETGAKNIQYF. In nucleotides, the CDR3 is TGTGCCAGTAGGGCAGAAACCGGGGCCAAAAACATTCAGTACTTC. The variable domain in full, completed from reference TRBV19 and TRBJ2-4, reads DGGITQSPKYLFRKEGQNVTLSCEQNLNHDAMYWYRQDPGQGLRLIYYSQIVNDFQKGDIAEGYSVSREKKESFPLTVTSAQKNPTAFYLCASRAETGAKNIQYFGAGTRLSVL.

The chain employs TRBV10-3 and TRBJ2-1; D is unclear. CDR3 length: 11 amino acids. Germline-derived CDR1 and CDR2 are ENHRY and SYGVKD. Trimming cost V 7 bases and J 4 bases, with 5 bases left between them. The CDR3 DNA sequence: TGTGCCATCACACGGTACAATGAGCAGTTCTTC. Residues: CAITRYNEQFF.

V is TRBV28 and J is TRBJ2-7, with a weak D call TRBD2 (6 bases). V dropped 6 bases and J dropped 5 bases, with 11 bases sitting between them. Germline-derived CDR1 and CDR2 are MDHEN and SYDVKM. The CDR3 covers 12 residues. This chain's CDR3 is CASRFWEDEQYF. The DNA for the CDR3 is TGTGCCAGCAGGTTTTGGGAGGACGAGCAGTACTTC.

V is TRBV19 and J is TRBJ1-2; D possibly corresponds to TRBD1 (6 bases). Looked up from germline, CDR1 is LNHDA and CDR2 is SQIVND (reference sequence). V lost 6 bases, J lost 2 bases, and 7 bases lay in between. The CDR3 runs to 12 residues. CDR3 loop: CASRTGNYGYTF. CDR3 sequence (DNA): TGTGCCAGTAGGACAGGAAACTATGGCTACACCTTC.

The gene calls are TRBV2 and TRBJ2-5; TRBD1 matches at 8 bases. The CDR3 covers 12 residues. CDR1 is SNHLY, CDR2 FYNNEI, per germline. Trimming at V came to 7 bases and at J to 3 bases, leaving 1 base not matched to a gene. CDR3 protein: CASKDREETQYF. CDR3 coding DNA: TGTGCCAGCAAGGACAGGGAAGAGACCCAGTACTTC.

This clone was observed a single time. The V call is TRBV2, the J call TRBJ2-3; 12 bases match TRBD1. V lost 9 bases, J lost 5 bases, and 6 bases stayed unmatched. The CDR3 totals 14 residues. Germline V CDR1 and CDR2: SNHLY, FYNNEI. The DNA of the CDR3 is TGTGCCAGTGCCGGGACAGGGGGCAAAGATACGCAGTATTTT. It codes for CASAGTGGKDTQYF.

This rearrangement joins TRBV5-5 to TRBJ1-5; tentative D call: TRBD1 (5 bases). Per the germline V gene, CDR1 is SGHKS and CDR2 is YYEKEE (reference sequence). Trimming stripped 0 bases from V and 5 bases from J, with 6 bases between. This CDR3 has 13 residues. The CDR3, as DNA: TGTGCCAGCAGCTTGGCGGGGGATCAGCCCCAGCATTTT. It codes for CASSLAGDQPQHF.

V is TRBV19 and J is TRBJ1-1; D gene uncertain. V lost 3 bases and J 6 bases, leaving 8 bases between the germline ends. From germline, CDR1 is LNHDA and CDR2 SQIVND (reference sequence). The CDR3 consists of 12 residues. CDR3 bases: TGTGCCAGTAGTATCGGGGTCGCTGAAGCTTTCTTT. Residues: CASSIGVAEAFF.

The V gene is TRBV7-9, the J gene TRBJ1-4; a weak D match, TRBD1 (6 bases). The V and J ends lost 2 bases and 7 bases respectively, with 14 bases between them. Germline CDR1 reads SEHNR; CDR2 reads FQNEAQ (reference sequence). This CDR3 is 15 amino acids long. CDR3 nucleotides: TGTGCCAGCAGCTTATCTGTCACAGGGAGTGAAAAACTGTTTTTT. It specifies CASSLSVTGSEKLFF.

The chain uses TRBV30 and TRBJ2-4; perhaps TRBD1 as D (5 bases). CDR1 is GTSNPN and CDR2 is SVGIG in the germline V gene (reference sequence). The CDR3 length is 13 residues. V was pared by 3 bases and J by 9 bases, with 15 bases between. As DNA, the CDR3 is TGTGCCTGGAGGCTGACAGCCGGCGCCATTCAGTACTTC. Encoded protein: CAWRLTAGAIQYF.

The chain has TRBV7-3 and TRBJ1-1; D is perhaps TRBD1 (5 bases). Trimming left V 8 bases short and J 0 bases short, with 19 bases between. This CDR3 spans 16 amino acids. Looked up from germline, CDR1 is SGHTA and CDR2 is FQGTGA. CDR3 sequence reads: CASPKLRDLMNTEAFF. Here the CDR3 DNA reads TGTGCCAGCCCCAAACTCAGGGATCTCATGAACACTGAAGCTTTCTTT. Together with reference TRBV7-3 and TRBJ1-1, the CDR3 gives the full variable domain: GAGVSQTPSNKVTEKGKYVELRCDPISGHTALYWYRQSLGQGPEFLIYFQGTGAADDSGLPNDRFFAVRPEGSVSTLKIQRTERGDSAVYLCASPKLRDLMNTEAFFGQGTRLTVV.

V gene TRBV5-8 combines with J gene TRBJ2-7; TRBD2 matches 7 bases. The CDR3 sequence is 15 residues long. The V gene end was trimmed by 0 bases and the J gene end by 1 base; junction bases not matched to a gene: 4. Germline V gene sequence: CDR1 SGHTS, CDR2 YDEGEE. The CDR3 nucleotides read TGTGCCAGCAGCTTGGGGCTAGCGGATTCCTACGAGCAGTACTTC. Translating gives CASSLGLADSYEQYF.

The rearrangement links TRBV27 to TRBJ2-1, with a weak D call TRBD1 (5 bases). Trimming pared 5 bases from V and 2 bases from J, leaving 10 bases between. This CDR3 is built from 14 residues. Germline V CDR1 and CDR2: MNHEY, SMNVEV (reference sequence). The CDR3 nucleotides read TGTGCCAGCAGTCCCCCAGGGCCCTACAATGAGCAGTTCTTC. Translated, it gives CASSPPGPYNEQFF.

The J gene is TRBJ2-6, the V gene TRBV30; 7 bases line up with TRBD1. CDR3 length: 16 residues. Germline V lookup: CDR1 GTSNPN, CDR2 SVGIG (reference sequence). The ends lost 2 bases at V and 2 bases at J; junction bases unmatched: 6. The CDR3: CAWSRFTGAGANVLTF. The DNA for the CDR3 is TGTGCCTGGAGTCGGTTTACAGGGGCTGGGGCCAACGTCCTGACTTTC.

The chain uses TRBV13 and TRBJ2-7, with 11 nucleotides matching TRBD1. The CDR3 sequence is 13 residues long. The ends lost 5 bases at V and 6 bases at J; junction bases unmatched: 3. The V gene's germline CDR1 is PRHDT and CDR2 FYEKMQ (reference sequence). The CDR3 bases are TGTGCCAGCAGCCTTGGGACAGGGGGCGAGCAGTACTTC. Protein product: CASSLGTGGEQYF.

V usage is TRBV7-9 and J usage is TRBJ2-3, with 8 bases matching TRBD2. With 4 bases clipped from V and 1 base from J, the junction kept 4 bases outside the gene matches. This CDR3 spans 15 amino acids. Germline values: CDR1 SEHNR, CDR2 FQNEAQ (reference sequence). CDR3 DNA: TGTGCCAGCAGCTCAGAAGCGGGGGGCACAGATACGCAGTATTTT. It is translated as CASSSEAGGTDTQYF.

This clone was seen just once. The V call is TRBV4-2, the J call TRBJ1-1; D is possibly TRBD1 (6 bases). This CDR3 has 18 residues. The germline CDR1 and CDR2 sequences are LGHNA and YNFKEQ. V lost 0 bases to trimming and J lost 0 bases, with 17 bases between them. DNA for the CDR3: TGTGCCAGCAGCCAAGACTTTAGCCAGGGGATCTTGAACACTGAAGCTTTCTTT. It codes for CASSQDFSQGILNTEAFF.

The CDR3 loop reads CASRAGVANEKLFF. The CDR3 region has the DNA TGTGCCAGCAGGGCAGGGGTAGCTAATGAAAAACTGTTTTTT. The chain is built from TRBV27 and TRBJ1-4, with TRBD1 as a possible D gene (6 bases). CDR1 is MNHEY, CDR2 SMNVEV, per germline (reference sequence). The CDR3 has 14 residues. Deletions cut 6 bases from V and 3 bases from J, with 11 bases between.

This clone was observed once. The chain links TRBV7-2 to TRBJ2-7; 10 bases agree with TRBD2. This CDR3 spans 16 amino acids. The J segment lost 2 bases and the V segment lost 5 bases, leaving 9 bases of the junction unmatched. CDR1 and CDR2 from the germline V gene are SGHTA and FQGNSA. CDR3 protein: CASSARLAGPTYEQYF. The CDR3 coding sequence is TGTGCCAGCAGCGCGAGACTAGCGGGCCCAACCTACGAGCAGTACTTC. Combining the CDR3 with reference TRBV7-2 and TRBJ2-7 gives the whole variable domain GAGVSQSPSNKVTEKGKDVELRCDPISGHTALYWYRQSLGQGLEFLIYFQGNSAPDKSGLPSDRFSAERTGGSVSTLTIQRTQQEDSAVYLCASSARLAGPTYEQYFGPGTRLTVT.